A selection of T cell receptor beta chains follows, all from one sample in a study of identical twins. A single record per CDR3 protein comes from TCRdb applying MiXCR to the 5' RACE reads. The sample contains some 690,000 distinct CDR3 sequences, 20% to 25% of which appear only once. These data also formed part of another study, on T cells expressing NK-cell markers.

Input material: PBMCs. These receptors were taken from a woman younger than 35 in good health. Both conserved end residues are part of each CDR3. The order of the fields is V gene, D gene, clone size, J gene, CDR3 protein, CDR3 DNA. The D gene is left open where the match is weak. Size is omitted from some rows. Given values are once, few, many or a class for expanded clones.

V: TRBV4-3
D: TRBD2
size: many
J: TRBJ2-1
CDR3: CASSQEGGTRDEQFF
DNA: TGCGCCAGCAGCCAAGAGGGTGGGACTAGGGATGAGCAGTTCTTC

V: TRBV4-3
D: TRBD1
size: many
J: TRBJ1-1
CDR3: CASSQRPGGTEAFF
DNA: TGCGCCAGCAGCCAACGACCAGGGGGCACTGAAGCTTTCTTT

V: TRBV5-6
D: .
size: few
J: TRBJ2-5
CDR3: CASSRPDGPRTQYF
DNA: TGTGCCAGCAGCCGTCCCGACGGGCCTAGGACCCAGTACTTC

V: TRBV5-1
D: .
size: .
J: TRBJ2-1
CDR3: CASSPLVGAVEQFF
DNA: TGCGCCAGCAGCCCGCTTGTTGGGGCTGTTGAGCAGTTCTTC

V: TRBV5-1
D: .
size: many
J: TRBJ2-5
CDR3: CASSLSTDLQETQYF
DNA: TGCGCCAGCAGCCTTAGCACAGACCTCCAAGAGACCCAGTACTTC

V: TRBV10-3
D: .
size: .
J: TRBJ2-7
CDR3: CAIRGQLGDEQYF
DNA: TGTGCCATCCGCGGCCAGCTCGGCGACGAGCAGTACTTC

V: TRBV29-1
D: .
size: few
J: TRBJ1-2
CDR3: CSVITDNYGYTF
DNA: TGCAGCGTTATTACGGACAACTATGGCTACACCTTC

V: TRBV2
D: .
size: .
J: TRBJ1-1
CDR3: CASSGGRLVAEAFF
DNA: TGTGCCAGCAGTGGTGGACGCCTGGTGGCTGAAGCTTTCTTT

V: TRBV12-3/TRBV12-4
D: TRBD1
size: few
J: TRBJ1-2
CDR3: CASSYHRGQGGYTF
DNA: TGTGCCAGCAGTTACCACAGGGGGCAGGGGGGCTACACCTTC

V: TRBV6-1
D: .
size: .
J: TRBJ2-7
CDR3: CASAKGLNSYEQYF
DNA: TGTGCCAGCGCAAAGGGGCTCAACTCCTACGAGCAGTACTTC

V: TRBV7-7
D: .
size: .
J: TRBJ2-3
CDR3: CASSSHRRADTQYF
DNA: TGTGCTAGCAGCTCTCATCGGCGGGCAGATACGCAGTATTTT

V: TRBV5-1
D: .
size: few
J: TRBJ2-5
CDR3: CASSLVGTGETQYF
DNA: TGCGCCAGCAGCTTGGTGGGGACCGGAGAGACCCAGTACTTC

V: TRBV12-3/TRBV12-4
D: TRBD1
size: .
J: TRBJ2-5
CDR3: CASRRDRDGETQYF
DNA: TGTGCCAGCAGGAGGGACAGGGATGGGGAGACCCAGTACTTC

V: TRBV5-5
D: .
size: few
J: TRBJ1-2
CDR3: CASSLTVLYGYTF
DNA: TGTGCCAGCAGCTTGACCGTTCTCTATGGCTACACCTTC

V: TRBV9
D: TRBD2
size: .
J: TRBJ2-3
CDR3: CASSVEVAGSDTQYF
DNA: TGTGCCAGCAGCGTAGAGGTAGCGGGATCAGATACGCAGTATTTT